Listed below are T cell receptor beta chains from one sample, sequenced in a study of blood T cell repertoires in COVID-19. Clones were sequenced by immunoSEQ multiplex PCR, and TCRdb holds only the in-frame ones, with some missing. The table lists roughly 320,000 clones, over 90% of them singletons. Sequenced sample: PBMCs or T cells enriched from blood (not recorded which). All receptors come from a woman aged 25-40 years who had been exposed to COVID-19. CDR3s include the opening cysteine and the closing phenylalanine or tryptophan. A D gene is named only where the DNA matches it firmly. Clone size is not always given. Where it is, it says once, few, many or a class for expanded clones.

J gene	clone size	D gene	V gene	CDR3 length	CDR3 protein	CDR3 DNA
TRBJ1-2	-	-	TRBV4-2	15	CASSHPLGGDRGYTF	TGTGCCAGCAGCCATCCACTTGGGGGGGATAGGGGCTACACCTTC
TRBJ1-2	-	-	TRBV11-2	14	CASSPGFKREGYTF	TGTGCCAGCAGTCCAGGGTTTAAGAGAGAGGGCTACACCTTC
TRBJ1-5	-	-	TRBV18	14	CASSPGQANQPQHF	TGTGCCAGCTCACCAGGGCAGGCCAATCAGCCCCAGCATTTT
TRBJ2-5	-	TRBD2	TRBV9	18	CASSPMSGGSRYQETQYF	TGTGCCAGCAGCCCCATGAGCGGGGGGTCCCGGTACCAAGAGACCCAGTACTTC
TRBJ1-2	few	-	TRBV25-1	15	CASSEFLGSIYGYTF	TGTGCCAGCAGTGAATTTCTGGGGAGTATCTATGGCTACACCTTC
TRBJ2-7	-	-	TRBV25-1	12	CASSRTVYEQYF	TGTGCCAGCAGCCGGACAGTCTACGAGCAGTACTTC
TRBJ1-6	-	TRBD1	TRBV9	16	CASSVTGDSYNSPLHF	TGTGCCAGCAGCGTAACAGGGGATTCCTATAATTCACCCCTCCACTTT
TRBJ1-2	few	TRBD1	TRBV5-4	15	CASSLGRQGNYGYTF	TGTGCCAGCAGCTTGGGCCGACAGGGAAACTATGGCTACACCTTC
TRBJ1-1	-	TRBD1	TRBV24-1	19	CATSGNPQGAGLGGTEAFF	TGTGCCACCAGTGGAAACCCACAGGGGGCCGGACTTGGGGGCACTGAAGCTTTCTTT
TRBJ1-1	once	TRBD1	TRBV6-2/TRBV6-3	14	CASSYPRTGAEAFF	TGTGCCAGCAGTTACCCAAGGACAGGGGCTGAAGCTTTCTTT
TRBJ2-1	-	-	TRBV4-1	17	CASSGWTDRSSYNEQFF	TGCGCCAGCAGCGGCTGGACAGACCGGAGCTCCTACAATGAGCAGTTCTTC
TRBJ1-2	-	-	TRBV19	15	CASRHLPEGGYGYTF	TGTGCCAGTAGACATCTACCAGAAGGGGGCTATGGCTACACCTTC
TRBJ2-1	-	TRBD1	TRBV28	16	CASSLPTGGWIHEQFF	TGTGCCAGCAGTTTACCCACAGGGGGTTGGATTCATGAGCAGTTCTTC
TRBJ1-1	-	-	TRBV12-5	12	CASGLAYTEAFF	TGTGCTAGTGGGTTAGCTTACACTGAAGCTTTCTTT
TRBJ2-3	-	TRBD2	TRBV13	19	CASSPRGLAGGPSTDTQYF	TGTGCCAGCAGCCCCCGGGGACTAGCGGGGGGGCCTAGCACAGATACGCAGTATTTT
TRBJ2-7	-	TRBD1	TRBV6-6	13	CASKGTGLYEQYF	TGTGCCAGCAAAGGGACAGGACTCTACGAGCAGTACTTC
TRBJ2-3	-	-	TRBV25-1	13	CASSAPTGPSQYF	TGTGCCAGCAGTGCCCCCACAGGTCCCTCGCAGTATTTT
TRBJ2-2	once	TRBD2	TRBV5-4	18	CASSLGGGGGADTGELFF	TGTGCCAGCAGCTTGGGCGGTGGCGGGGGGGCCGACACCGGGGAGCTGTTTTTT
TRBJ1-5	-	TRBD1	TRBV10-1	11	CAIQGAQPQHF	TGCGCCATCCAGGGGGCCCAGCCCCAGCATTTT
TRBJ2-7	-	-	TRBV20-1	11	CSASRAYEQYF	TGCAGTGCTAGTCGAGCCTACGAGCAGTACTTC
TRBJ1-1	-	-	TRBV27	15	CASSFDHGGNTEAFF	TGTGCCAGCAGTTTTGACCATGGCGGGAACACTGAAGCTTTCTTT
TRBJ1-1	-	-	TRBV5-1	14	CASSEGATYSEAFF	TGCGCCAGCAGCGAGGGCGCGACTTATTCTGAAGCTTTCTTT
TRBJ2-3	-	TRBD2	TRBV4-1	16	CASSLIAGPSTDTQYF	TGCGCCAGCAGCCTTATAGCGGGGCCTAGCACAGATACGCAGTATTTT
TRBJ2-1	-	TRBD2	TRBV18	15	CASSLLAVSYNEQFF	TGTGCCAGCTCGCTTCTAGCGGTCTCCTACAATGAGCAGTTCTTC
TRBJ1-2	-	-	TRBV11-1	14	CASSLSRGSYGYTF	TGTGCCAGCAGCCTATCTAGGGGCTCTTATGGCTACACCTTC